This entry features one T cell receptor (beta chain) sequence. Antigen unknown. This sample is drawn from a study of beta chain features in type 1 diabetes. Study observations and caveats: With patients and controls alike, PCR might favor shorter templates to an equal degree.

V was pared by 4 bases and J by 0 bases, with 11 bases between. Looked up from germline, CDR1 is SGDLS and CDR2 is YYNGEE. The CDR3 loop spans 16 amino acids. Every isolated RNA sample was fully reverse transcribed, so sequencing captured expressed TCRB transcripts. This table comes from immunoSEQ multiplex PCR, and its TCRdb copy is limited to in-frame clones, with some not included. The data contain 300,000 to 450,000 clones, around a fifth of them singletons. Sequencing input: naive CD4+ T cells from blood. This TCR derives from a woman aged 18-29 years in good health. V and J are TRBV9 and TRBJ2-6; D ambiguous. The CDR3 region has the DNA TGTGCCAGCAGCCTCTACAGTTACTCTGGGGCCAACGTCCTGACTTTC. As protein: CASSLYSYSGANVLTF.